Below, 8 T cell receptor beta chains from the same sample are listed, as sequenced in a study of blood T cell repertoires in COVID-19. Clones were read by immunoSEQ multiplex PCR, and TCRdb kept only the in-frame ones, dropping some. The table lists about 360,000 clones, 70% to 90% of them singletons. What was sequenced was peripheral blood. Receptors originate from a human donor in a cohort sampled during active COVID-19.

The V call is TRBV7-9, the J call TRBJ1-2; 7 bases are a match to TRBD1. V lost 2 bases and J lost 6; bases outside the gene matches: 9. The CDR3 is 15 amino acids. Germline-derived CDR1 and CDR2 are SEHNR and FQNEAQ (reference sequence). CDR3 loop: CASSLRQGGLDGYTF. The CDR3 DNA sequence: TGTGCCAGCAGCTTAAGACAGGGTGGCCTGGATGGCTACACCTTC.

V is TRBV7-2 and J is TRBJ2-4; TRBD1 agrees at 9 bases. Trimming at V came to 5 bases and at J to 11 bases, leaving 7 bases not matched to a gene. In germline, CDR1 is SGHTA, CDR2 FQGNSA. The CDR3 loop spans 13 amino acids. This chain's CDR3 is CASSQDRGTVQYF. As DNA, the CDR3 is TGTGCCAGCAGCCAGGACAGGGGAACGGTTCAGTACTTC.

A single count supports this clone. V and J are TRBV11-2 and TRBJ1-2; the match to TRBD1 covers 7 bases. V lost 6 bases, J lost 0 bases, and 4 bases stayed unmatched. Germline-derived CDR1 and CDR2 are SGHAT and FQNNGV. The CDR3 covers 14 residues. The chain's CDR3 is CASSMTGSNYGYTF. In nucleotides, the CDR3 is TGTGCCAGCAGTATGACAGGGTCTAACTATGGCTACACCTTC.

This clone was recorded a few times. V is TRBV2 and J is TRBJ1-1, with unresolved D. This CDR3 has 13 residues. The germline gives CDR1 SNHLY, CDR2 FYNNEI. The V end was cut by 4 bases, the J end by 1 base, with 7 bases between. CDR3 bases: TGTGCCAGCAGTGGTCCAGGGAACACTGAAGCTTTCTTT. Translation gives CASSGPGNTEAFF.

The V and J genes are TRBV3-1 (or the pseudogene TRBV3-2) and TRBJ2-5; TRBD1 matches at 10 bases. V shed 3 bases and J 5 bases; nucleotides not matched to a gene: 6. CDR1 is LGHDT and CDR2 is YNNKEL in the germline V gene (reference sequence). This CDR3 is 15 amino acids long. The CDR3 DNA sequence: TGTGCCAGCAGCCAGGGACAGGGGATTCGGGAGACCCAGTACTTC. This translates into CASSQGQGIRETQYF.

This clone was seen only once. CDR3 sequence (DNA): TGTGCCAGCAGCCAAGGACGGGACAGGGTCGGCTACACCTTC. Protein sequence: CASSQGRDRVGYTF. The chain joins TRBV7-9 to TRBJ1-2; TRBD1 agrees at 9 bases. With V trimmed by 5 bases and J by 8 bases, 9 bases remained unmatched. The CDR3 sequence is 14 residues long. From germline, CDR1 is SEHNR and CDR2 FQNEAQ (reference sequence).

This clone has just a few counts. The CDR3 protein is CASSSGLARNEQFF. The CDR3 region has the DNA TGTGCCAGCAGCTCGGGACTAGCGAGGAATGAGCAGTTCTTC. This chain uses TRBV13 with TRBJ2-1; 10 positions agree with TRBD2. The CDR3 consists of 14 residues. V lost 4 bases and J lost 7; bases outside the gene matches: 4. Germline assignment: CDR1 PRHDT and CDR2 FYEKMQ (reference sequence). The whole variable domain, filled in from reference TRBV13 and TRBJ2-1, reads AAGVIQSPRHLIKEKRETATLKCYPIPRHDTVYWYQQGPGQDPQFLISFYEKMQSDKGSIPDRFSAQQFSDYHSELNMSSLELGDSALYFCASSSGLARNEQFFGPGTRLTVL.

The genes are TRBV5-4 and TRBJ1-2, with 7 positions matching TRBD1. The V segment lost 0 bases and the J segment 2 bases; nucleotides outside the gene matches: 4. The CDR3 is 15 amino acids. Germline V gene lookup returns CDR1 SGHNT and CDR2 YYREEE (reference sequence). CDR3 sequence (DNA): TGTGCCAGCAGCTTGGAGCAGGGGGAAAACTATGGCTACACCTTC. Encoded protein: CASSLEQGENYGYTF.